A single sample is the source of the 11 T cell receptor beta chains below, sequenced in a study of blood T cells in healthy people across ages. Then a second PCR, running roughly 7 to 11 cycles, was carried out with a sample-barcoded 5' primer and a J-beta primer mix. TCRdb recomputed calls from the 5' RACE reads with MiXCR, one row per CDR3 protein. The sample carries 1 million or so distinct CDR3 sequences, approximately 25% recorded once. The data also belong to a second study, concerning T cells of mothers and their children.

Sequencing was done on a sample of blood. The receptors were sampled from a girl between 2 and 10 years old in good health.

The chain employs TRBV20-1 and TRBJ2-5, with D perhaps assigned TRBD1 or TRBD2 (5 bases each). Trimming cost V 0 bases and J 1 base, with 24 bases left between them. This CDR3 is built from 19 residues. Germline-derived CDR1 and CDR2 are DFQATT and SNEGSKA (reference sequence). CDR3 bases: TGCAGTGCTAGAGATCCTAGCCTCGGGGCAGGAAGGGCCCAAGAGACCCAGTACTTC. It yields the protein CSARDPSLGAGRAQETQYF.

The chain uses TRBV2 and TRBJ1-5; D gene uncertain. Trimming cost V 8 bases and J 2 bases, with 13 bases left between them. Germline lookup yields CDR1 SNHLY and CDR2 FYNNEI. The CDR3 length is 14 residues. The CDR3 region has the DNA TGTGCCAGCCGGGCGGGCTTGGGCAATCAGCCCCAGCATTTT. Amino acid sequence: CASRAGLGNQPQHF.

V and J are TRBV9 and TRBJ2-1, with D perhaps TRBD1 or TRBD2 (6 bases each). The assigned J gene may be wrong: the sequence end matches TRBJ2-7 better. The CDR3 sequence is 14 residues long. Germline CDR1 SGDLS, CDR2 YYNGEE. The CDR3 coding sequence is TGTGCCTGCGGGACACGGACAGCCTCCTACGAGCAGTACTTC. Its protein is CACGTRTASYEQYF.

There are a few counts of this clonotype. This chain joins TRBV5-1 and TRBJ1-6; D not certain. V was clipped by 5 bases and J by 0 bases, with 9 bases between them. CDR1 is SGHRS and CDR2 is YFSETQ in the germline V gene. The CDR3 is 15 amino acids. CDR3 loop: CASRTAISYNSPLHF. The CDR3 nucleotides read TGCGCCAGCAGGACGGCAATCTCCTATAATTCACCCCTCCACTTT.

This chain connects TRBV7-9 to TRBJ2-4; D is uncertain. The V end was cut by 1 base, the J end by 2 bases, with 12 bases between. This CDR3 contains 16 residues. Looked up from germline, CDR1 is SEHNR and CDR2 is FQNEAQ (reference sequence). The CDR3 sequence: CASSLVAGDSKNIQYF. CDR3 bases: TGTGCCAGCAGCTTAGTAGCTGGGGATTCCAAAAACATTCAGTACTTC. Full variable domain (outside the CDR3, taken from reference TRBV7-9 and TRBJ2-4): DTGVSQNPRHKITKRGQNVTFRCDPISEHNRLYWYRQTLGQGPEFLTYFQNEAQLEKSRLLSDRFSAERPKGSFSTLEIQRTEQGDSAMYLCASSLVAGDSKNIQYFGAGTRLSVL.

This clonotype has just a few counts. The V call is TRBV20-1, the J call TRBJ2-3, with a tentative D call TRBD2 (5 bases). In germline, CDR1 is DFQATT, CDR2 SNEGSKA (reference sequence). V lost 0 bases to trimming and J lost 0 bases, with 10 bases between them. The CDR3 is 15 amino acids. The CDR3, as DNA: TGCAGTGCTAGAGATCTCCGCGGGAGCACAGATACGCAGTATTTT. Encoded protein: CSARDLRGSTDTQYF.

In its sample, this clonotype was seen a few times. This chain joins TRBV5-1 and TRBJ1-4; 11 positions match TRBD1. The CDR3 extends over 15 amino acids. The J segment lost 3 bases and the V segment lost 4 bases, leaving 2 bases of the junction unmatched. Germline loops: CDR1 SGHRS, CDR2 YFSETQ. The CDR3 bases are TGCGCCAGCAGCGGGACAGGGGGTCCTAATGAAAAACTGTTTTTT. This translates into CASSGTGGPNEKLFF.

This chain joins TRBV7-2 and TRBJ2-3, with D unresolved. Germline loops: CDR1 SGHTA, CDR2 FQGNSA. The V gene lost 5 bases and the J gene lost 6 bases, with 12 bases spanning the gap. This CDR3 is built from 13 residues. The CDR3 reads CASSDRRADTQYF. The CDR3, as DNA: TGTGCCAGCAGCGATAGAAGGGCGGATACGCAGTATTTT.

In this sample, this clonotype turned up a few times. The V call is TRBV7-2, the J call TRBJ1-1, with D hard to call. Germline assignment: CDR1 SGHTA and CDR2 FQGNSA. The CDR3 totals 15 residues. V dropped 5 bases and J dropped 0 bases, with 13 bases sitting between them. Here the CDR3 DNA reads TGTGCCAGCAGCCCTAGGGTAGTAATGAACACTGAAGCTTTCTTT. Protein product: CASSPRVVMNTEAFF.

The chain uses TRBV7-9 and TRBJ1-1; D gene uncertain. Looked up from germline, CDR1 is SEHNR and CDR2 is FQNEAQ (reference sequence). The CDR3 is made up of 12 amino acids. The ends were cut back, 2 bases at V and 7 bases at J, with 8 bases in the middle. The CDR3 nucleotides are TGTGCCAGCAGCTTATTAGGCGGTGAAGCTTTCTTT. Residues: CASSLLGGEAFF.

This chain uses TRBV6-5 with TRBJ2-1, with D possibly called TRBD1 or TRBD2 (5 bases each). TRBJ2-5 explains the end of the DNA better; the J call may be wrong. The CDR3 runs to 15 residues. Looked up from germline, CDR1 is MNHEY and CDR2 is SVGAGI. CDR3: CASSYGTELKETQYF. The CDR3 bases are TGTGCCAGCAGTTACGGGACCGAGTTAAAGGAGACCCAGTACTTC.